The rows below give T cell receptor beta chains drawn from one sample of a study of T cell responses to AZD1222 COVID-19 vaccine. TCRdb's table, derived via immunoSEQ multiplex PCR, lists solely in-frame clones and lacks some. This table has some 92,000 clones, roughly 90% appearing once. The sample in question was peripheral blood, obtained on day 0 of AZD1222 vaccination. These receptors were collected from an adult in good health. Both conserved end residues are part of each CDR3. Fields, in order: CDR3 length, clone size, D gene, V gene, J gene, CDR3 protein, CDR3 DNA. The D gene is left open where the match is weak. Clone size is given for some rows only: seen once, a few or many times, or a class if the clone is expanded.

14	.	.	TRBV7-8	TRBJ2-7	CASSLDTSSYEQYF	TGTGCCAGCAGCTTGGACACGAGCTCCTACGAGCAGTACTTC
12	.	.	TRBV5-1	TRBJ2-5	CASRQDQETQYF	TGCGCCAGCAGACAGGACCAAGAGACCCAGTACTTC
13	.	TRBD2	TRBV6-4	TRBJ2-1	CASSGTSNSEQFF	TGTGCCAGCAGCGGGACTAGTAACTCTGAGCAGTTCTTC
15	.	TRBD2	TRBV7-2	TRBJ2-7	CASSPGSGRGYEQYF	TGTGCCAGCAGCCCGGGGTCCGGGAGGGGCTACGAGCAGTACTTC
14	.	TRBD1	TRBV24-1	TRBJ2-1	CATRETGRYNEQFF	TGTGCCACCCGTGAGACAGGGCGTTACAATGAGCAGTTCTTC
14	.	.	TRBV5-1	TRBJ1-2	CASSLNWYGYGYTF	TGCGCCAGCAGCTTAAATTGGTATGGCTATGGCTACACCTTC
16	once	TRBD2	TRBV7-9	TRBJ2-1	CASSRTSGSSYNEQFF	TGTGCCAGCAGTCGGACTAGCGGGAGCTCCTACAATGAGCAGTTCTTC
15	.	.	TRBV27	TRBJ1-5	CASSLKALGDQPQHF	TGTGCCAGCAGTTTAAAGGCGCTTGGCGATCAGCCCCAGCATTTT
14	.	.	TRBV6-5	TRBJ1-4	CASSYSGTNEKLFF	TGTGCCAGCAGTTACTCGGGGACTAATGAAAAACTGTTTTTT
15	.	.	TRBV28	TRBJ1-2	CASSHNSRDYYGYTF	TGTGCCAGCAGTCACAACAGCAGGGACTACTATGGCTACACCTTC
14	.	.	TRBV15	TRBJ1-1	CATSRVYGNTEAFF	TGTGCCACCAGCAGAGTATATGGGAACACTGAAGCTTTCTTT
13	many	.	TRBV18	TRBJ2-7	CASSRQGNYEQYF	TGTGCCAGCTCACGGCAGGGGAACTACGAGCAGTACTTC
15	.	.	TRBV6-1	TRBJ2-7	CASSEMSGHPYEQYF	TGTGCCAGCAGTGAAATGAGCGGGCACCCCTACGAGCAGTACTTC
16	.	.	TRBV15	TRBJ2-7	CATSRDIGGGGYEQYF	TGTGCCACCAGCAGAGATATAGGAGGTGGAGGGTACGAGCAGTACTTC
15	.	.	TRBV7-9	TRBJ2-7	CASSYAGTFPYEQYF	TGTGCCAGCAGCTACGCCGGGACTTTTCCCTACGAGCAGTACTTC
13	.	.	TRBV30	TRBJ1-6	CAWTFDRGSPLHF	TGTGCCTGGACCTTCGACAGAGGTTCACCCCTCCACTTT
17	.	TRBD1	TRBV18	TRBJ1-5	CASSPPTGGFSNQPQHF	TGTGCCAGCTCACCACCGACAGGGGGTTTTAGCAATCAGCCCCAGCATTTT
16	.	.	TRBV9	TRBJ2-1	CASSAGIGAGPNEQFF	TGTGCCAGCAGCGCTGGGATTGGGGCCGGTCCCAATGAGCAGTTCTTC
15	.	TRBD2	TRBV27	TRBJ2-7	CASSRWPSGSYEQYF	TGTGCCAGCAGTCGTTGGCCTAGCGGGTCTTACGAGCAGTACTTC
15	.	.	TRBV10-2	TRBJ1-5	CASRRDGNSNQPQHF	TGCGCCAGCAGGAGGGACGGAAATAGCAATCAGCCCCAGCATTTT